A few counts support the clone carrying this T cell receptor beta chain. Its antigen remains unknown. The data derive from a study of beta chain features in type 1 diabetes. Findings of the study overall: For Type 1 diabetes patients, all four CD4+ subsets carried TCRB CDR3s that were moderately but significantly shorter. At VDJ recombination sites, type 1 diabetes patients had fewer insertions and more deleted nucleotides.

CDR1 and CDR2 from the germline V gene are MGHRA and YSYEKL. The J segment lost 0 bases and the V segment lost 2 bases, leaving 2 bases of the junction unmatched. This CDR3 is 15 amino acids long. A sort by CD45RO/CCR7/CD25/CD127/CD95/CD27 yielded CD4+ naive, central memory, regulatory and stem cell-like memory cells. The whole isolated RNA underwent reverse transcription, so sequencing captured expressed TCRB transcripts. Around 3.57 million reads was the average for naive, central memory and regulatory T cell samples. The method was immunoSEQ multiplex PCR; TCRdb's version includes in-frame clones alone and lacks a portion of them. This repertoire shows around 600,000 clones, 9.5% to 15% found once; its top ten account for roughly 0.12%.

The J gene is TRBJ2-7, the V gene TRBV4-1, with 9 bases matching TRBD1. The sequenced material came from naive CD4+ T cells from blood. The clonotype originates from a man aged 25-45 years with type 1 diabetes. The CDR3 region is CASSQTGQGSYEQYF. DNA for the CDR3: TGCGCCAGCAGCCAAACGGGACAGGGCTCCTACGAGCAGTACTTC.